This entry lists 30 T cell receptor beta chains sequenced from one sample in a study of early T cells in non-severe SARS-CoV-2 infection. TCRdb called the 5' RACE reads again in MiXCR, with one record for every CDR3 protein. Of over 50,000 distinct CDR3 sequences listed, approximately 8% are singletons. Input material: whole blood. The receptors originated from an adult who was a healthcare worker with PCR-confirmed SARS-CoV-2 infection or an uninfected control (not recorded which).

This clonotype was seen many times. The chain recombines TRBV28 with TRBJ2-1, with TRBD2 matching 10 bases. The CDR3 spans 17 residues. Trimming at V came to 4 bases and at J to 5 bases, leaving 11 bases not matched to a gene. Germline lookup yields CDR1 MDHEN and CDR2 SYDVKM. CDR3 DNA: TGTGCCAGCAGTTCCCTCGCTAGCGGGAGTCAGAACAATGAGCAGTTCTTC. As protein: CASSSLASGSQNNEQFF.

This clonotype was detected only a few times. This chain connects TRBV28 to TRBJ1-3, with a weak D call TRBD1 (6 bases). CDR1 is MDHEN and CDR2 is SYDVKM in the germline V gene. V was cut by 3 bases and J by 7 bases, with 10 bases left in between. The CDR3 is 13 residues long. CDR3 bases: TGTGCCAGCAGTTTTACAGGGTGGAACACCATATATTTT. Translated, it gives CASSFTGWNTIYF.

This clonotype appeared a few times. CDR3: CASSPGQGGKTQYF. The CDR3 DNA sequence: TGTGCCAGCAGCCCGGGACAGGGGGGGAAGACCCAGTACTTC. The chain has TRBV7-2 and TRBJ2-5, with 11 bases aligning to TRBD1. J lost 6 bases, V lost 5 bases, and 5 bases had no gene match. Looked up from germline, CDR1 is SGHTA and CDR2 is FQGNSA. This CDR3 contains 14 residues.

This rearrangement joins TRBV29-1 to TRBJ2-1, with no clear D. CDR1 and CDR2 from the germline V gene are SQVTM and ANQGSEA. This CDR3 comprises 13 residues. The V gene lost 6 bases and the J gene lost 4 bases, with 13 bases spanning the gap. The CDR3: CSVALQFYNEQFF. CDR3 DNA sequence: TGCAGCGTAGCTTTACAGTTTTACAATGAGCAGTTCTTC.

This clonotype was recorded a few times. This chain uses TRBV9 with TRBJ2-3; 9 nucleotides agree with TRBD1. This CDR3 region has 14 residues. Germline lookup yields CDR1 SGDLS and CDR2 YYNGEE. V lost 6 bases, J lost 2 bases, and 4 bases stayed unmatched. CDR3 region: CASNRGQSTDTQYF. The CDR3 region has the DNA TGTGCCAGCAACAGGGGGCAGTCCACAGATACGCAGTATTTT. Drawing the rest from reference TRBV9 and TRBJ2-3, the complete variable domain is DSGVTQTPKHLITATGQRVTLRCSPRSGDLSVYWYQQSLDQGLQFLIQYYNGEERAKGNILERFSAQQFPDLHSELNLSSLELGDSALYFCASNRGQSTDTQYFGPGTRLTVL.

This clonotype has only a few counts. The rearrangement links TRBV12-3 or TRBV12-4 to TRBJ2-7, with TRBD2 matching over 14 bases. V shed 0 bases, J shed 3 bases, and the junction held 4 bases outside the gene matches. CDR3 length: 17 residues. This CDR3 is CASSLAVGTSGGYEQYF. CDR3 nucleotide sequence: TGTGCCAGCAGTTTAGCTGTTGGGACTAGCGGGGGCTACGAGCAGTACTTC.

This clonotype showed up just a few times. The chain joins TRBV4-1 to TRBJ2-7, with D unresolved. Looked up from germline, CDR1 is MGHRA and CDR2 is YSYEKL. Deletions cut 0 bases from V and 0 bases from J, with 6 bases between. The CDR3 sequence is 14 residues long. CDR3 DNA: TGCGCCAGCAGCCAAGAAAGGGACTCCTACGAGCAGTACTTC. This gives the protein CASSQERDSYEQYF.

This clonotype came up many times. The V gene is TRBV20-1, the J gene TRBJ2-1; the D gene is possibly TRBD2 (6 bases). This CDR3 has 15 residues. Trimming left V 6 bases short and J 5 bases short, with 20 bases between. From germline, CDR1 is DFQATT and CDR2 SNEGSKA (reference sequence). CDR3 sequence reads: CSAQDRDWDHNEQFF. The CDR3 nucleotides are TGCAGTGCACAAGACCGGGACTGGGACCACAATGAGCAGTTCTTC.

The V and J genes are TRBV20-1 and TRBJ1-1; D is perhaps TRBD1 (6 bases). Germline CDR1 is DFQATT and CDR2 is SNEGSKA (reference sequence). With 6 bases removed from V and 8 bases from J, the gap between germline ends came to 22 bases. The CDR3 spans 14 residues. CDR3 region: CSAQGYSIGYEAFF. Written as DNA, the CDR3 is TGCAGTGCCCAGGGGTACTCAATAGGCTACGAAGCTTTCTTT.

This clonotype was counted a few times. DNA for the CDR3: TGTGCCAGCAGCTCGAGCCAGGGAACGCAGTATTTT. This sequence encodes CASSSSQGTQYF. The gene calls are TRBV11-2 and TRBJ2-3, with TRBD1 as a possible D gene (5 bases). Trimming cost V 4 bases and J 9 bases, with 11 bases left between them. CDR1 and CDR2 from the germline V gene are SGHAT and FQNNGV. This CDR3 is 12 amino acids long.

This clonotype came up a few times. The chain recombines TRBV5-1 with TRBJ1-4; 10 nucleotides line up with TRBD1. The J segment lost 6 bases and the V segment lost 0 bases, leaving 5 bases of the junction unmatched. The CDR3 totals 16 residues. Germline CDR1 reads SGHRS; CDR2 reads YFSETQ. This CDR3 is CASSLETGGSYEKLFF. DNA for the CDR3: TGCGCCAGCAGCTTGGAGACAGGGGGCTCGTATGAAAAACTGTTTTTT.

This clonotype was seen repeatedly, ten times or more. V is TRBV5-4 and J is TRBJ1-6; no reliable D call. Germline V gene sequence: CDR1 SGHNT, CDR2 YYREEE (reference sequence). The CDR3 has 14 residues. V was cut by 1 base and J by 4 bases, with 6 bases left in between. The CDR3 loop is CASSLTVYNSPLHF. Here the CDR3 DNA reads TGTGCCAGCAGCTTGACAGTTTATAATTCACCCCTCCACTTT.

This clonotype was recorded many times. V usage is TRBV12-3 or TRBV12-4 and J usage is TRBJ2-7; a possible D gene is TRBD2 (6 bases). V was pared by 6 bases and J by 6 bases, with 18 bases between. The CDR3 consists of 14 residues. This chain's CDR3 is CASSISGFYFEQYF. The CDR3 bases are TGTGCCAGCAGCATAAGCGGGTTCTATTTCGAGCAGTACTTC.

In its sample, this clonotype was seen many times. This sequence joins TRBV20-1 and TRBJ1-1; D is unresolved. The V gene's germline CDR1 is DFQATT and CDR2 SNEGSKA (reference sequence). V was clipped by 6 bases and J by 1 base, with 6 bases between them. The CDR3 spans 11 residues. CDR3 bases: TGCAGTGCCGACCGGAACACTGAAGCTTTCTTT. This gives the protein CSADRNTEAFF.

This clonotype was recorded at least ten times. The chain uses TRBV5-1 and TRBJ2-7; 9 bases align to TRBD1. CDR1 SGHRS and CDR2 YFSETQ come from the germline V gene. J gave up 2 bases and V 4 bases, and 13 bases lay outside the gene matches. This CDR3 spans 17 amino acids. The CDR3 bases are TGCGCCAGCAGCGTAGGCTCCCGGGACAGGGTGCCCTACGAGCAGTACTTC. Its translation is CASSVGSRDRVPYEQYF.

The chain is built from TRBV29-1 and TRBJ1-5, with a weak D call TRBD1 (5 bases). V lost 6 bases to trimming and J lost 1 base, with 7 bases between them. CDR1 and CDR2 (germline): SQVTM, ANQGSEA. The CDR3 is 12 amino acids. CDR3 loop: CSVGVSNQPQHF. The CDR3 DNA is TGCAGCGTGGGGGTGAGCAATCAGCCCCAGCATTTT.

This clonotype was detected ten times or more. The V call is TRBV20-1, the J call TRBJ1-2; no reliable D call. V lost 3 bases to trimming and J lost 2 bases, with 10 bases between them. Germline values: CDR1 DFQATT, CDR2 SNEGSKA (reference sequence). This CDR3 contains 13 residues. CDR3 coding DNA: TGCAGTGCTAGTTCAGGAGTCAACTATGGCTACACCTTC. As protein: CSASSGVNYGYTF.

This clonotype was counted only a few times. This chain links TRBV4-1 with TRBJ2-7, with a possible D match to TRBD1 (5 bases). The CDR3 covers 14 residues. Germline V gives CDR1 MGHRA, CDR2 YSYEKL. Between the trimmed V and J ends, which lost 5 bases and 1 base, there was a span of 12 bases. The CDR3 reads CASSSRDVSYEQYF. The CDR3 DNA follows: TGCGCCAGCAGCAGCAGGGATGTATCCTACGAGCAGTACTTC.

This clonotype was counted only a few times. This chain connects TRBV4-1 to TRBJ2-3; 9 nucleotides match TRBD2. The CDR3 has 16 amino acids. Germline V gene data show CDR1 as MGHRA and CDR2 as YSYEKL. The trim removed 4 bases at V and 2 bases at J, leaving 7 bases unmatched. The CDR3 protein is CASSPKLAGLTDTQYF. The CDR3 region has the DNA TGCGCCAGCAGCCCGAAGCTAGCGGGGCTCACAGATACGCAGTATTTT.

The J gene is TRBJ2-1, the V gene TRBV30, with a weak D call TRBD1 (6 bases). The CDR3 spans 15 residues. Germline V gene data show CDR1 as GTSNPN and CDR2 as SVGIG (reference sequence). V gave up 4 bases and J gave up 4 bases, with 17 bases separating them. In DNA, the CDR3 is TGTGCCTGGACGCACCCCGGACAGCTATACAATGAGCAGTTCTTC. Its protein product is CAWTHPGQLYNEQFF.

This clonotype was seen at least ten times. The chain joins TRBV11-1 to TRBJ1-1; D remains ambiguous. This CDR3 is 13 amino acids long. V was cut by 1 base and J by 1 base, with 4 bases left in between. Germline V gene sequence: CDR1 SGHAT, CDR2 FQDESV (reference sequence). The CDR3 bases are TGTGCCAGCAGCTTAGGAGGGAACACTGAAGCTTTCTTT. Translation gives CASSLGGNTEAFF.

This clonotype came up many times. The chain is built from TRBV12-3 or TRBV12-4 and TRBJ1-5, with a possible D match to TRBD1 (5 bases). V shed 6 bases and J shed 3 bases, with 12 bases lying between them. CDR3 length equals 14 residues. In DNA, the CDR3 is TGTGCCAGCAGCCCCGACAGTCCCAATCAGCCCCAGCATTTT. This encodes CASSPDSPNQPQHF.

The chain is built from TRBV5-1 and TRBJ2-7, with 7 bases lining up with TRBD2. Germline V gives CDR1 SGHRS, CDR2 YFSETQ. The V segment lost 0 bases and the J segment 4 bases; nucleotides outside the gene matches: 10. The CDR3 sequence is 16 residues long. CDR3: CASSLAAGEGRYEQYF. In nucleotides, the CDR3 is TGCGCCAGCAGCTTGGCGGCGGGAGAGGGCAGATACGAGCAGTACTTC. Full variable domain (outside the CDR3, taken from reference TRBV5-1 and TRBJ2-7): KAGVTQTPRYLIKTRGQQVTLSCSPISGHRSVSWYQQTPGQGLQFLFEYFSETQRNKGNFPGRFSGRQFSNSRSEMNVSTLELGDSALYLCASSLAAGEGRYEQYFGPGTRLTVT.

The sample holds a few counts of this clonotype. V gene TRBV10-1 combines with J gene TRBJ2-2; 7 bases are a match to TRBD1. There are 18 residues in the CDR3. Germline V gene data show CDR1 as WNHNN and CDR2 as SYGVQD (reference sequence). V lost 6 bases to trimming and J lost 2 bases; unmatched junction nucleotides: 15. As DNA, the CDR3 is TGCGCCAGCAGCGGTCCTCCCCGGGACAGTAGAAACACCGGGGAGCTGTTTTTT. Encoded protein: CASSGPPRDSRNTGELFF.

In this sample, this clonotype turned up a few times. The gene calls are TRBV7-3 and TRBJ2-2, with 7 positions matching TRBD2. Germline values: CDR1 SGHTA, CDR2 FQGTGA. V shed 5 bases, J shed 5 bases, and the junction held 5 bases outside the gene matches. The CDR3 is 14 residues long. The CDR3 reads CASSQAGETGELFF. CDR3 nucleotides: TGTGCCAGCAGCCAGGCGGGGGAGACCGGGGAGCTGTTTTTT.

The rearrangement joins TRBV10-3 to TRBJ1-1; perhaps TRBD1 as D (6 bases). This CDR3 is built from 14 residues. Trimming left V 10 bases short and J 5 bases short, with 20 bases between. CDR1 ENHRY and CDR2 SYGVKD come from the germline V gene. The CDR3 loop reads CATRDTSMGTEAFF. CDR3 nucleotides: TGTGCCACCCGGGACACTTCCATGGGGACTGAAGCTTTCTTT.

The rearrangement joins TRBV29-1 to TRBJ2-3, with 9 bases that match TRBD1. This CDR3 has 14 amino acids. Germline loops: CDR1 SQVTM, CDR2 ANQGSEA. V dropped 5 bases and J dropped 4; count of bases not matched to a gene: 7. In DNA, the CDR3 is TGCAGCGTTCCCGGGACAGGGTTCTCAGATACGCAGTATTTT. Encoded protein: CSVPGTGFSDTQYF.

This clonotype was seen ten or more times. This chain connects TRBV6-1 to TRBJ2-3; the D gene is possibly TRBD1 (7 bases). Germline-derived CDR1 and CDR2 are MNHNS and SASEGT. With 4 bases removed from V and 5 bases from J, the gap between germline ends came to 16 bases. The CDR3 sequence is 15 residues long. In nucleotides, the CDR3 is TGTGCCAGCAGTGTGAGGAGGGGGCAGAAAGATACGCAGTATTTT. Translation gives CASSVRRGQKDTQYF.

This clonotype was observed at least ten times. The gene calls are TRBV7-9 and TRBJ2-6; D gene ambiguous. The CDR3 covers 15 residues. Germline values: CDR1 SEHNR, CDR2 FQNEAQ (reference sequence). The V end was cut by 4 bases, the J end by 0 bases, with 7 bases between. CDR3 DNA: TGTGCCAGCAGCTCCGTACCCTCTGGGGCCAACGTCCTGACTTTC. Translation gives CASSSVPSGANVLTF.

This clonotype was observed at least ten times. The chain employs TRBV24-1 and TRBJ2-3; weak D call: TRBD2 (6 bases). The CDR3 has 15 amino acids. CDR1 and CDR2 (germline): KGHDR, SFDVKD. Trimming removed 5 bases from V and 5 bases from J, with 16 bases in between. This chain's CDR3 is CATSAQGGTLDTQYF. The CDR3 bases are TGTGCCACCAGTGCCCAAGGCGGGACCCTAGATACGCAGTATTTT.